Below, 20 T cell receptor beta chains from the same sample are listed, as sequenced in a study of STAT5B mutations in CD4+ large granular lymphocyte leukemia. Some clones are missing from TCRdb's copy, which holds only in-frame ones; the method was immunoSEQ multiplex PCR. The sample lists tens of thousands of clones, just under 75% seen once, with 9.8% in the top ten. The material sequenced was CD4+ T cells from blood buffy coats. All receptors come from a human donor in good health.

The CDR3 nucleotides are TGTGCCAGCAGCGTAGGTGGAAACACCATATATTTT. Encoded protein: CASSVGGNTIYF. The J gene is TRBJ1-3, the V gene TRBV9; D gene unclear. This CDR3 has 12 residues. Deletions cut 0 bases from V and 3 bases from J, with 1 base between. Looked up from germline, CDR1 is SGDLS and CDR2 is YYNGEE.

This chain uses TRBV28 with TRBJ2-1, with D unresolved. V lost 3 bases, J lost 6 bases, and 3 bases lay in between. The length of the CDR3 is 11 residues. Germline CDR1 and CDR2: MDHEN and SYDVKM. CDR3 in amino acids: CASSFLNEQFF. In nucleotides, the CDR3 is TGTGCCAGCAGTTTTCTCAATGAGCAGTTCTTC.

This clone was detected a few times. The chain employs TRBV28 and TRBJ1-4; 7 bases line up with TRBD1. The CDR3 contains 14 residues. Germline trimming cut 5 bases from V and 13 bases from J; bases unmatched to any gene: 13. Per the germline V gene, CDR1 is MDHEN and CDR2 is SYDVKM. Here the CDR3 DNA reads TGTGCCAGCAGTCCACCCCACAGGGGAGGCAGACTGTTTTTT. Its translation is CASSPPHRGGRLFF. Full variable domain (outside the CDR3, taken from reference TRBV28 and TRBJ1-4): DVKVTQSSRYLVKRTGEKVFLECVQDMDHENMFWYRQDPGLGLRLIYFSYDVKMKEKGDIPEGYSVSREKKERFSLILESASTNQTSMYLCASSPPHRGGRLFFGSGTQLSVL.

The chain is built from TRBV7-3 and TRBJ1-2, with a weak D call TRBD1 (6 bases). The CDR3 sequence is 13 residues long. Between the trimmed V and J ends, which lost 3 bases and 4 bases, there was a span of 9 bases. From germline, CDR1 is SGHTA and CDR2 FQGTGA. CDR3 nucleotides: TGTGCCAGCAGCTTGGGACAAGGCTATGGCTACACCTTC. This encodes CASSLGQGYGYTF.

The V call is TRBV5-1, the J call TRBJ1-2; TRBD1 matches at 8 bases. CDR1 SGHRS and CDR2 YFSETQ come from the germline V gene. Unmatched junction bases numbered 13, after V lost 5 bases and J lost 4 bases. CDR3 length: 16 residues. Here the CDR3 reads CASSIGDRILPYGYTF. CDR3 nucleotide sequence: TGCGCCAGCAGTATTGGGGACAGGATTCTTCCCTATGGCTACACCTTC.

This clone was seen a single time. The chain combines TRBV4-3 with TRBJ2-3; perhaps TRBD2 as D (7 bases). Deletions cut 2 bases from V and 5 bases from J, with 17 bases between. Germline V lookup: CDR1 LGHNA, CDR2 YSLEER. This CDR3 comprises 16 residues. The DNA for the CDR3 is TGCGCCAGCAGCCAACGACGGGGGGCCTCGATAGATACGCAGTATTTT. Its protein product is CASSQRRGASIDTQYF.

The genes are TRBV7-8 and TRBJ1-5; the D gene is possibly TRBD1 (5 bases). Per germline, CDR1 SGHVS and CDR2 FQNEAQ. Trimming removed 2 bases from V and 3 bases from J, with 11 bases in between. This CDR3 spans 15 amino acids. The CDR3, as DNA: TGTGCCAGCAGCTTATGGGGGGAATCCAATCAGCCCCAGCATTTT. Translated: CASSLWGESNQPQHF.

The rearrangement joins TRBV28 to TRBJ2-7, with a possible D match to TRBD1 (6 bases). V was shortened by 6 bases and J by 1 base, with 10 bases between the two germline ends. The germline V gene has CDR1 MDHEN and CDR2 SYDVKM. The CDR3 consists of 13 residues. Written as DNA, the CDR3 is TGTGCCAGCAGGAGGGGACATTCCTACGAGCAGTACGTC. This gives the protein CASRRGHSYEQYV.

CDR3 amino acids: CASSLNGPQGGNQPQHF. The CDR3 DNA reads TGTGCCAGCAGTTTAAATGGCCCCCAGGGTGGCAATCAGCCCCAGCATTTT. V usage is TRBV27 and J usage is TRBJ1-5, with TRBD1 as a possible D gene (5 bases). The CDR3 length is 17 residues. Trimming stripped 2 bases from V and 2 bases from J, with 16 bases between. Germline values: CDR1 MNHEY, CDR2 SMNVEV (reference sequence).

The chain links TRBV9 to TRBJ1-3; D is possibly TRBD1 (6 bases). V was cut by 2 bases and J by 3 bases, with 15 bases left in between. Germline V gene lookup returns CDR1 SGDLS and CDR2 YYNGEE. The CDR3 has 16 amino acids. The CDR3 DNA sequence: TGTGCCAGCAGCGTCGACCTGGGGGCACGTGGAAACACCATATATTTT. Protein product: CASSVDLGARGNTIYF.

This chain uses TRBV4-3 with TRBJ2-3; 7 bases map to TRBD2. Per the germline V gene, CDR1 is LGHNA and CDR2 is YSLEER. The CDR3 runs 14 residues. J lost 4 bases, V lost 1 base, and 2 bases had no gene match. In DNA form, the CDR3 reads TGCGCCAGCAGCCAAGGCGGGGGACCAGATACGCAGTATTTT. This translates into CASSQGGGPDTQYF.

The chain couples TRBV6-5 to TRBJ2-1; the D is unclear. The V end lost 6 bases, the J end lost 5 bases, and 14 bases lay between the germline ends. Germline V gene data show CDR1 as MNHEY and CDR2 as SVGAGI. The CDR3 loop spans 14 amino acids. This CDR3 is CASRKSYSDNEQFF. DNA for the CDR3: TGTGCCAGCAGGAAAAGTTACTCGGACAATGAGCAGTTCTTC.

This clone was seen more than once but under ten times. This chain joins TRBV7-9 and TRBJ2-2; a possible D gene is TRBD2 (5 bases). There are 14 residues in the CDR3. Germline CDR1 SEHNR, CDR2 FQNEAQ (reference sequence). Trimming pared 3 bases from V and 6 bases from J, leaving 11 bases between. DNA for the CDR3: TGTGCCAGCAGCTTGAGGGCGATCGCCGGGGAGCTGTTTTTT. Amino acid sequence: CASSLRAIAGELFF. Looking up the rest from reference TRBV7-9 and TRBJ2-2 gives the full variable domain: DTGVSQNPRHKITKRGQNVTFRCDPISEHNRLYWYRQTLGQGPEFLTYFQNEAQLEKSRLLSDRFSAERPKGSFSTLEIQRTEQGDSAMYLCASSLRAIAGELFFGEGSRLTVL.

There are a few counts of this clone. The rearrangement uses TRBV29-1 and TRBJ1-4, with 9 bases matching TRBD1. The CDR3 extends over 13 amino acids. V shed 6 bases, J shed 7 bases, and the junction held 6 bases outside the gene matches. Germline lookup yields CDR1 SQVTM and CDR2 ANQGSEA. The CDR3 loop is CSVAGTGFEKLFF. The CDR3 DNA reads TGCAGCGTGGCCGGGACAGGGTTTGAAAAACTGTTTTTT.

The chain links TRBV30 to TRBJ1-2; the D is unclear. This CDR3 has 11 residues. CDR1 is GTSNPN, CDR2 SVGIG, per germline (reference sequence). Trimming took 5 bases from V and 4 from J, leaving 8 bases between them. The CDR3 reads CAWGVGYGYTF. The DNA of the CDR3 is TGTGCCTGGGGAGTGGGCTATGGCTACACCTTC.

The V call is TRBV6-5, the J call TRBJ2-5; 9 bases line up with TRBD2. Trimming took 3 bases from V and 2 from J; bases not matched to a gene: 4. In germline, CDR1 is MNHEY, CDR2 SVGAGI. CDR3 size: 15 residues. The CDR3 here is CASSYIAGEQETQYF. Written as DNA, the CDR3 is TGTGCCAGCAGTTATATAGCGGGGGAACAAGAGACCCAGTACTTC.

The rearrangement links TRBV19 to TRBJ2-5, with D perhaps matching TRBD1 (6 bases). From germline, CDR1 is LNHDA and CDR2 SQIVND (reference sequence). CDR3 length equals 13 residues. Trimming shortened V by 2 bases and J by 3 bases, and 7 bases separated the two germline ends. The CDR3: CASSIRTEETQYF. The DNA of the CDR3 is TGTGCCAGTAGTATAAGGACAGAAGAGACCCAGTACTTC.

The chain employs TRBV27 and TRBJ2-3; a weak D match, TRBD1 (6 bases). There are 15 residues in the CDR3. V was trimmed by 3 bases and J by 7 bases, leaving 17 bases between them. Germline V gene lookup returns CDR1 MNHEY and CDR2 SMNVEV (reference sequence). The CDR3 here is CASSLKQGQGYTQYF. The CDR3 DNA sequence: TGTGCCAGCAGTTTGAAGCAGGGGCAAGGATATACGCAGTATTTT.

The chain couples TRBV20-1 to TRBJ1-2, with no clear D. The CDR3 is made up of 11 amino acids. Germline CDR1 is DFQATT and CDR2 is SNEGSKA (reference sequence). In nucleotides, the CDR3 is TGCGGCCAATGGCGAAACTATGGCTACACCTTC. Amino acids: CGQWRNYGYTF.

This chain connects TRBV9 to TRBJ2-3; 10 bases agree with TRBD2. The CDR3 is made up of 15 amino acids. V shed 0 bases, J shed 9 bases, and the junction held 7 bases outside the gene matches. Germline V gives CDR1 SGDLS, CDR2 YYNGEE. The CDR3 DNA is TGTGCCAGCAGCGTAGAAGGTAGCGGGAGGAGAACGCAGTATTTT. Amino acid sequence: CASSVEGSGRRTQYF.